This T cell receptor (beta chain) was profiled in a study of Graves' ophthalmopathy and Graves' hyperthyroidism. Amplification targeted the TCR beta CDR3 regions, with RNA transcripts as the source material. HTBI primers served in a first-round RT-PCR, which a second-round multiplex PCR followed. TCRdb reanalysed the multiplex PCR reads using MiXCR and keeps one entry per CDR3 protein. The data contain about 400,000 distinct CDR3 sequences, 15% to 17% of them singletons. This TCR derives from a woman in her late teens or twenties with stable Graves' hyperthyroidism. Sequencing was done on a sample of peripheral blood.

The CDR3 reads CASSEAPSGVQETQYF. The CDR3 DNA is TGTGCCAGCAGTGAAGCGCCGAGCGGGGTCCAAGAGACCCAGTACTTC. The chain carries TRBV6-1 and TRBJ2-5, with 7 bases that match TRBD2. From germline, CDR1 is MNHNS and CDR2 SASEGT. With V trimmed by 0 bases and J by 1 base, 5 bases remained unmatched. This CDR3 contains 16 residues.